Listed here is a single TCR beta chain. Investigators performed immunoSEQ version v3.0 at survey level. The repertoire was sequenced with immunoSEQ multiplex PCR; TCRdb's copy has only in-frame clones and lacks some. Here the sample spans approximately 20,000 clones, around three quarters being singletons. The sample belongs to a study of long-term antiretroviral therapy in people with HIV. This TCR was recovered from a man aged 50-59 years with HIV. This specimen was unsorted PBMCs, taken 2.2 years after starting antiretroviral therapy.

The DNA for the CDR3 is TGTGCCAGCAGCGTAGGGGGCCAGCCCTCTAGTCCCGAGCAGTACTTC. This translates into CASSVGGQPSSPEQYF. The gene calls are TRBV9 and TRBJ2-7, with D perhaps matching TRBD1 (5 bases). Germline lookup yields CDR1 SGDLS and CDR2 YYNGEE. The CDR3 runs to 16 residues. V shed 0 bases and J shed 6 bases, with 19 bases lying between them. The complete variable domain, with remaining parts taken from reference TRBV9 and TRBJ2-7, reads DSGVTQTPKHLITATGQRVTLRCSPRSGDLSVYWYQQSLDQGLQFLIQYYNGEERAKGNILERFSAQQFPDLHSELNLSSLELGDSALYFCASSVGGQPSSPEQYFGPGTRLTVT.